Given below is one TCR beta chain in context. Its antigen is currently unknown. CDR1 and CDR2 (germline): SGHKS, YYEKEE (reference sequence). V dropped 0 bases and J dropped 7 bases, with 13 bases sitting between them. The CDR3 consists of 15 residues. The table came from immunoSEQ multiplex PCR; TCRdb's copy has only in-frame clones and leaves some out. The sample includes 350,000 to 400,000 clones, 75% to 90% of them seen just once. This sample stems from a study of Ad26.COV2.S vaccination and SARS-CoV-2 variants. Study-level information: Administration of Ad26.COV2.S was intramuscular, either once or twice 56 days apart. Study outcomes and limitations: Placebo recipients showed lower spike-specific TCR breadth than vaccinees. It is possible that the TCR breadth and depth analyses underestimated the total T cell responses.

As to treatment: around 19 received Ad26.COV2.S at low or high dose, single or two shots; about 5 received placebo; per-sample allocation not given. At day 63 after the first vaccine or placebo injection, samples were drawn. Specimen: peripheral blood, collected in a trial of Ad26.COV2.S vaccine versus placebo. The origin of this receptor is a person aged 18 to 65 who received the Ad26.COV2.S COVID-19 vaccine or a placebo. This chain links TRBV5-5 with TRBJ1-4; no definite D call. CDR3 bases: TGTGCCAGCAGCTTGGAAGCGATTATGGGTGAAAAACTGTTTTTT. Amino acid sequence: CASSLEAIMGEKLFF. The entire variable domain, with the rest obtained from reference TRBV5-5 and TRBJ1-4, is as follows: DAGVTQSPTHLIKTRGQQVTLRCSPISGHKSVSWYQQVLGQGPQFIFQYYEKEERGRGNFPDRFSARQFPNYSSELNVNALLLGDSALYLCASSLEAIMGEKLFFGSGTQLSVL.